These T cell receptor beta chains were read from a single sample in a study of OX40 agonist ivuxolimab in advanced cancers. TCRdb keeps only in-frame clones here, not all; method: immunoSEQ multiplex PCR. This sample yields 35,000 to 45,000 clones, of which 85% to 90% are seen a single time; approximately 5% belongs to the top ten. Sample: CD4+ or CD8+ T cells sorted from blood, taken in a trial of the OX40 agonist ivuxolimab. These receptors originate from an adult with an advanced solid tumor such as melanoma, head and neck, liver or kidney cancer. CDR3s include the opening cysteine and the closing phenylalanine or tryptophan. The D gene is left open where the match is weak. Expanded clones get a size class; other rows say once, few or many, or leave the size out.

clone_size: -; d_call: TRBD1; j_call: TRBJ2-2; v_call: TRBV5-1; cdr3_aa: CASSFGQGMHDTGELFF
clone_size: -; d_call: -; j_call: TRBJ2-5; v_call: TRBV5-1; cdr3_aa: CASSREVRETQYF
clone_size: -; d_call: TRBD2; j_call: TRBJ2-7; v_call: TRBV10-3; cdr3_aa: CAISLLAGASYEQYF
clone_size: -; d_call: -; j_call: TRBJ1-1; v_call: TRBV10-3; cdr3_aa: CAISDGEGDAEAFF
clone_size: once; d_call: TRBD1; j_call: TRBJ1-1; v_call: TRBV30; cdr3_aa: CACTRQGSRLGTEAFF
clone_size: -; d_call: TRBD1; j_call: TRBJ1-1; v_call: TRBV7-3; cdr3_aa: CASSSTGGAGTEAFF
clone_size: -; d_call: TRBD1; j_call: TRBJ1-5; v_call: TRBV6-6; cdr3_aa: CASSRTGGADQPQHF
clone_size: -; d_call: TRBD1; j_call: TRBJ2-7; v_call: TRBV6-5; cdr3_aa: CASSSLQGTTYEQYF
clone_size: -; d_call: -; j_call: TRBJ2-2; v_call: TRBV18; cdr3_aa: CASSRGSGSNTGELFF
clone_size: -; d_call: TRBD1; j_call: TRBJ2-7; v_call: TRBV6-5; cdr3_aa: CASSYSTGSPYEQYF
clone_size: -; d_call: -; j_call: TRBJ2-7; v_call: TRBV7-8; cdr3_aa: CASSLLSDYEQYF
clone_size: -; d_call: -; j_call: TRBJ1-1; v_call: TRBV6-6; cdr3_aa: CASSTRNTEAFF
clone_size: few; d_call: -; j_call: TRBJ1-3; v_call: TRBV7-2; cdr3_aa: CASSLDRASGNTIYF
clone_size: -; d_call: -; j_call: TRBJ1-3; v_call: TRBV9; cdr3_aa: CASRQGPSGNTIYF
clone_size: -; d_call: TRBD1; j_call: TRBJ2-2; v_call: TRBV28; cdr3_aa: CASSSGQGLTGELFF
clone_size: -; d_call: TRBD1; j_call: TRBJ1-3; v_call: TRBV9; cdr3_aa: CASSPLQGAGNTIYF
clone_size: -; d_call: -; j_call: TRBJ2-7; v_call: TRBV7-2; cdr3_aa: CATKRDREGGYEQYF
clone_size: -; d_call: -; j_call: TRBJ1-1; v_call: TRBV19; cdr3_aa: CASSNVFDTEAFF
clone_size: -; d_call: -; j_call: TRBJ1-2; v_call: TRBV28; cdr3_aa: CASVPRGLGNYGYTF
clone_size: -; d_call: -; j_call: TRBJ2-2; v_call: TRBV30; cdr3_aa: CAWSPGLNTGELFF
clone_size: -; d_call: TRBD1; j_call: TRBJ1-4; v_call: TRBV28; cdr3_aa: CASSSGQPNEKLFF
clone_size: -; d_call: -; j_call: TRBJ1-4; v_call: TRBV20-1; cdr3_aa: CSASPGEKLFF
clone_size: -; d_call: -; j_call: TRBJ2-2; v_call: TRBV11-3; cdr3_aa: CASSSGSFGELFF
clone_size: -; d_call: -; j_call: TRBJ2-7; v_call: TRBV6-5; cdr3_aa: CASSYSWRDRYEQYF
clone_size: -; d_call: TRBD1; j_call: TRBJ2-5; v_call: TRBV7-9; cdr3_aa: CASSLHGQGAIKETQYF
clone_size: -; d_call: -; j_call: TRBJ2-7; v_call: TRBV2; cdr3_aa: CASSAVQASYEQYF
clone_size: -; d_call: TRBD1; j_call: TRBJ2-4; v_call: TRBV30; cdr3_aa: CAWSRAWTGVAKNIQYF
clone_size: once; d_call: -; j_call: TRBJ2-1; v_call: TRBV2; cdr3_aa: CASGHNEQFF
clone_size: -; d_call: -; j_call: TRBJ2-3; v_call: TRBV5-6; cdr3_aa: CASSFGGYTDTQYF
clone_size: -; d_call: -; j_call: TRBJ1-3; v_call: TRBV19; cdr3_aa: CASNLGRPTSGNTIYF
clone_size: -; d_call: -; j_call: TRBJ2-5; v_call: TRBV5-6; cdr3_aa: CASSREYQETQYF
clone_size: -; d_call: TRBD2; j_call: TRBJ2-3; v_call: TRBV5-1; cdr3_aa: CASSSLAGATDTQYF
clone_size: -; d_call: -; j_call: TRBJ2-2; v_call: TRBV19; cdr3_aa: CASGDQNTGELFF
clone_size: once; d_call: TRBD1; j_call: TRBJ2-7; v_call: TRBV30; cdr3_aa: CAWSRGHEQYF
clone_size: -; d_call: TRBD2; j_call: TRBJ2-7; v_call: TRBV5-4; cdr3_aa: CASSPGLAGGYEQYF
clone_size: -; d_call: -; j_call: TRBJ2-1; v_call: TRBV19; cdr3_aa: CASGPQGGNEQFF
clone_size: -; d_call: -; j_call: TRBJ1-2; v_call: TRBV30; cdr3_aa: CAWSGDFNYGYTF
clone_size: -; d_call: -; j_call: TRBJ2-5; v_call: TRBV18; cdr3_aa: CASSPQGLGNQETQYF
clone_size: -; d_call: TRBD1; j_call: TRBJ1-5; v_call: TRBV18; cdr3_aa: CASSRDRGNQPQHF
clone_size: -; d_call: TRBD1; j_call: TRBJ1-4; v_call: TRBV7-9; cdr3_aa: CASSGFQGGNEKLFF
clone_size: -; d_call: -; j_call: TRBJ2-7; v_call: TRBV30; cdr3_aa: CASKTGSYEQYF
clone_size: once; d_call: -; j_call: TRBJ2-3; v_call: TRBV18; cdr3_aa: CASSPPGGGGTDTQYF
clone_size: -; d_call: -; j_call: TRBJ2-5; v_call: TRBV7-3; cdr3_aa: CASSGGGKETQYF
clone_size: -; d_call: -; j_call: TRBJ2-1; v_call: TRBV5-1; cdr3_aa: CASSLPGVKQFF
clone_size: -; d_call: -; j_call: TRBJ2-6; v_call: TRBV19; cdr3_aa: CASSIRVGANVLTF
clone_size: -; d_call: -; j_call: TRBJ1-5; v_call: TRBV6-5; cdr3_aa: CASSLGGYQPQHF
clone_size: -; d_call: -; j_call: TRBJ2-3; v_call: TRBV6-1; cdr3_aa: CASSVGEVADTQYF
clone_size: -; d_call: -; j_call: TRBJ2-5; v_call: TRBV11-2; cdr3_aa: CASSFYPSGTQETQYF
clone_size: -; d_call: -; j_call: TRBJ2-3; v_call: TRBV19; cdr3_aa: CASSKAGSTDTQYF
clone_size: -; d_call: TRBD1; j_call: TRBJ1-1; v_call: TRBV4-3; cdr3_aa: CASSQRTGLENTEAFF
clone_size: -; d_call: -; j_call: TRBJ1-4; v_call: TRBV28; cdr3_aa: CASSLSNRIVFF
clone_size: -; d_call: -; j_call: TRBJ2-6; v_call: TRBV7-3; cdr3_aa: CASSPHSSGANVLTF
clone_size: -; d_call: TRBD2; j_call: TRBJ2-1; v_call: TRBV5-4; cdr3_aa: CASSSYREGSYNEQFF
clone_size: -; d_call: -; j_call: TRBJ2-6; v_call: TRBV4-2; cdr3_aa: CASRPLLARSGANVLTF
clone_size: -; d_call: TRBD1; j_call: TRBJ1-4; v_call: TRBV6-1; cdr3_aa: CASSEVAGGPATNEKLFF
clone_size: once; d_call: -; j_call: TRBJ1-1; v_call: TRBV11-2; cdr3_aa: CASSLDRAGAEAFF
clone_size: -; d_call: TRBD1; j_call: TRBJ2-7; v_call: TRBV7-9; cdr3_aa: CASSEPGQGYYEQYF